The 17 T cell receptor beta chains given below trace back to one sample, sequenced in a study of glioma-infiltrating T cells. TCR alpha and beta CDR3 regions were amplified from RNA using iRepertoire nested multiplex PCR. A single record per CDR3 protein comes from TCRdb applying MiXCR to the multiplex PCR reads. Of a few hundred thousand distinct CDR3 sequences in the sample, roughly two fifths were seen once. Sequencing input: glioma tissue, nonneoplastic brain tissue, or PBMCs (not recorded which). Source of these receptors: a human donor with low-grade glioma or glioblastoma, undergoing nonglioma brain surgery, or in good health (not recorded which).

V usage is TRBV18 and J usage is TRBJ2-1, with 7 positions matching TRBD2. Looked up from germline, CDR1 is KGHSH and CDR2 is LQKENI. This CDR3 region has 16 residues. Losses at the gene ends were 1 base for V and 1 base for J; bases not matched to a gene: 4. The DNA of the CDR3 is TGTGCCAGCTCACCACGACTAGCTCTGTCCTACAATGAGCAGTTCTTC. Translating it yields CASSPRLALSYNEQFF. The variable domain in full, with the rest retrieved from reference TRBV18 and TRBJ2-1, is NAGVMQNPRHLVRRRGQEARLRCSPMKGHSHVYWYRQLPEEGLKFMVYLQKENIIDESGMPKERFSAEFPKEGPSILRIQQVVRGDSAAYFCASSPRLALSYNEQFFGPGTRLTVL.

Concerning this clonotype itself: A much larger clone lies a single base off, so this may be a read error. The chain joins TRBV20-1 to TRBJ2-1, with D unclear. The CDR3 runs to 12 residues. Trimming removed 2 bases from V and 5 bases from J, with 7 bases in between. CDR1 is DFQATT, CDR2 SNEGSKA, per germline (reference sequence). CDR3 sequence (DNA): TGCAGTGCTAGACTTGCCCACAATGAGCAGTTCTTC. It is translated as CSARLAHNEQFF.

This clonotype showed up many times. The chain has TRBV28 and TRBJ1-1; D not certain. The germline V gene has CDR1 MDHEN and CDR2 SYDVKM. The CDR3 consists of 12 residues. With 3 bases removed from V and 2 bases from J, the gap between germline ends came to 4 bases. CDR3 in amino acids: CASSFSNTEAFF. In nucleotides, the CDR3 is TGTGCCAGCAGTTTCTCTAACACTGAAGCTTTCTTT.

This clonotype was seen a handful of times. The gene calls are TRBV4-1 and TRBJ2-2; D gene unclear. The CDR3 consists of 15 residues. CDR1 and CDR2 from the germline V gene are MGHRA and YSYEKL. Trimming removed 2 bases at V and 0 bases at J, with 7 bases between. The CDR3 spells CASSQPTTNTGELFF. The CDR3 DNA sequence: TGCGCCAGCAGCCAACCCACAACGAACACCGGGGAGCTGTTTTTT.

With respect to this clonotype: One end of the junction varies from germline; a read error may be responsible. In DNA, the CDR3 is TGTGCCAGCAGGCGTCAGTTGAACGCTGAAGCTTTCTTT. This sequence encodes CASRRQLNAEAFF. The chain is built from TRBV7-9 and TRBJ1-1; D is ambiguous. CDR1 is SEHNR and CDR2 is FQNEAQ in the germline V gene (reference sequence). The CDR3 is 13 residues long.

The CDR3: CASSPRTGNEKLFF. The DNA for the CDR3 is TGTGCCAGCAGCCCCCGGACGGGGAATGAAAAACTGTTTTTT. V and J are TRBV2 and TRBJ1-4; D unresolved. Germline-derived CDR1 and CDR2 are SNHLY and FYNNEI. Trimming took off 6 bases at V and 5 bases at J, with 13 bases between the two ends. CDR3 size: 14 residues.

J is TRBJ2-1 and V is TRBV7-3; a weak D match, TRBD2 (6 bases). V was trimmed by 1 base and J by 5 bases, leaving 18 bases between them. This CDR3 contains 17 residues. Germline V gene lookup returns CDR1 SGHTA and CDR2 FQGTGA. The CDR3 protein is CASSLISGTGKNNEQFF. The DNA of the CDR3 is TGTGCCAGCAGCTTAATTAGCGGCACCGGAAAGAACAATGAGCAGTTCTTC.

This clonotype appeared many times. The chain employs TRBV10-3 and TRBJ1-4, with TRBD1 identical over 7 bases. The CDR3 extends over 14 amino acids. CDR1 and CDR2 from the germline V gene are ENHRY and SYGVKD. V lost 6 bases, J lost 8 bases, and 9 bases stayed unmatched. The CDR3 reads CAIRGTDRGEKLFF. CDR3 nucleotides: TGTGCCATCAGGGGGACAGACCGCGGAGAAAAACTGTTTTTT.

This clonotype was observed a handful of times. V usage is TRBV29-1 and J usage is TRBJ1-2; possibly TRBD1 for D (5 bases). The CDR3 loop spans 14 amino acids. The V and J ends lost 2 bases and 6 bases respectively, with 16 bases between them. Germline CDR1 SQVTM, CDR2 ANQGSEA. CDR3 nucleotides: TGCAGCGTTGAAATGTTAGGGGTCCTAAATGGCTACACCTTC. The encoded protein is CSVEMLGVLNGYTF.

The chain recombines TRBV10-3 with TRBJ1-4, with 7 bases that match TRBD1. Germline CDR1 is ENHRY and CDR2 is SYGVKD. V was pared by 11 bases and J by 2 bases, with 8 bases of the junction left unmatched. The length of the CDR3 is 14 residues. In DNA form, the CDR3 reads TGTGCCGACTCGGGGACAGACACTAATGAAAAACTGTTTTTT. Translation gives CADSGTDTNEKLFF.

The V gene is TRBV5-4, the J gene TRBJ2-2; perhaps TRBD2 as D (5 bases). The CDR3 has 13 residues. Trimming left V 2 bases short and J 5 bases short, with 7 bases between. Germline CDR1 SGHNT, CDR2 YYREEE (reference sequence). This chain's CDR3 is CASSFSDTGELFF. CDR3 DNA sequence: TGTGCCAGCAGCTTTAGCGATACCGGGGAGCTGTTTTTT.

Worth noting for this clonotype: A read error may explain this, as a much larger clone is one base away. This chain links TRBV28 with TRBJ2-1, with 8 bases identical to TRBD1. Germline CDR1 reads MDHEN; CDR2 reads SYDVKM. The CDR3 covers 15 residues. The junction had 13 bases not matched to a gene; V was cut back by 6 bases and J by 9 bases. This CDR3 reads CASSELQGGASEQFF. In DNA form, the CDR3 reads TGTGCCAGCAGCGAGCTACAGGGGGGTGCAAGTGAGCAGTTCTTC.

The chain joins TRBV5-1 to TRBJ2-5, with 10 bases aligning to TRBD2. This CDR3 comprises 16 residues. Germline assignment: CDR1 SGHRS and CDR2 YFSETQ. With V trimmed by 2 bases and J by 6 bases, 10 bases remained unmatched. This CDR3 reads CASSLDPSGRGQTQYF. The CDR3 nucleotides read TGCGCCAGCAGCTTAGACCCTAGCGGGAGAGGACAGACCCAGTACTTC.

This chain links TRBV3-1 with TRBJ2-7; D gene ambiguous. V was pared by 4 bases and J by 0 bases, with 16 bases between. The CDR3 sequence is 16 residues long. Germline CDR1 is LGHDT and CDR2 is YNNKEL (reference sequence). CDR3 loop: CASSPRVMGISYEQYF. CDR3 in DNA: TGTGCCAGCAGCCCACGCGTTATGGGGATCTCCTACGAGCAGTACTTC.

The chain has TRBV20-1 and TRBJ1-5; 7 bases line up with TRBD1. V dropped 0 bases and J dropped 4; count of bases not matched to a gene: 3. CDR1 is DFQATT and CDR2 is SNEGSKA in the germline V gene (reference sequence). The CDR3 consists of 14 residues. CDR3 loop: CSARERGLNQPQHF. The CDR3 region has the DNA TGCAGTGCTAGAGAAAGGGGGCTGAATCAGCCCCAGCATTTT.

In this sample, this clonotype turned up a few times. V and J are TRBV20-1 and TRBJ2-7, with 8 bases fitting TRBD2. The CDR3 runs to 13 residues. Trimming took 2 bases from V and 3 from J; bases not matched to a gene: 3. In germline, CDR1 is DFQATT, CDR2 SNEGSKA (reference sequence). This CDR3 reads CSARRAGVYEQYF. The CDR3 DNA sequence: TGCAGTGCTAGACGAGCGGGAGTCTACGAGCAGTACTTC.

This sequence joins TRBV4-1 and TRBJ2-4; TRBD1 is a possible D gene (6 bases). This CDR3 is built from 20 residues. Germline values: CDR1 MGHRA, CDR2 YSYEKL. Trimming left V 0 bases short and J 0 bases short, with 21 bases between. This CDR3 is CASSQEAMDSLSLAKNIQYF. The CDR3 DNA reads as TGCGCCAGCAGCCAAGAAGCAATGGACAGTTTAAGTCTAGCCAAAAACATTCAGTACTTC.